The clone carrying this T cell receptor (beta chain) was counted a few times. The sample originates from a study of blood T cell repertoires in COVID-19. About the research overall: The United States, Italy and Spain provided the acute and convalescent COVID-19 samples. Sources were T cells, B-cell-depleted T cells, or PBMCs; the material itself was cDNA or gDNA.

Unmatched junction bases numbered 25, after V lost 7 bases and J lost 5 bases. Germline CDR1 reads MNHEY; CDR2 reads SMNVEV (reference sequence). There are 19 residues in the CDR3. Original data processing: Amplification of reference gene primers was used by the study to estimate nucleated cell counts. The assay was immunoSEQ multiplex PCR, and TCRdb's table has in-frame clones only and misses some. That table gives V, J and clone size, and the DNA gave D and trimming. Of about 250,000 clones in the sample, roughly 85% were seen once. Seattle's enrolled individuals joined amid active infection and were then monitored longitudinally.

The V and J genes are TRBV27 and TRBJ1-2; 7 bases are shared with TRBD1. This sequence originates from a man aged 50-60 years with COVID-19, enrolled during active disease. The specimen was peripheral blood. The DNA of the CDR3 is TGTGCCAGCACCCCGACAGGGCCCACGAAAAGAGACCCAATTTATGGCTACACCTTC. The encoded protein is CASTPTGPTKRDPIYGYTF.